The 21 T cell receptor beta chains presented below share a single source sample, sequenced in a study of T cell responses to AZD1222 COVID-19 vaccine. Measured with immunoSEQ multiplex PCR; TCRdb has only the in-frame clones, and not every one. The sample consists of around 70,000 clones, 70% to 90% of them appearing once. The sequencing used peripheral blood, collected 28 days after the second AZD1222 dose. All receptors come from an adult who received the AZD1222 COVID-19 vaccine.

The chain links TRBV27 to TRBJ2-5; possibly TRBD1 for D (6 bases). The CDR3 length is 18 residues. The ends were cut back, 5 bases at V and 4 bases at J, with 26 bases in the middle. Germline V gene data show CDR1 as MNHEY and CDR2 as SMNVEV (reference sequence). The CDR3 DNA reads as TGTGCCAGCAGTCCCCCGGGACACAACCATCCGAGCGGAGAGACCCAGTACTTC. Translated, it gives CASSPPGHNHPSGETQYF.

This chain joins TRBV11-2 and TRBJ2-7; 9 bases agree with TRBD1. CDR1 is SGHAT and CDR2 is FQNNGV in the germline V gene. J gave up 4 bases and V 5 bases, and 6 bases lay outside the gene matches. This CDR3 comprises 14 residues. The CDR3 DNA reads TGTGCCAGCAGCACATCGACAGGGGGTTACGAGCAGTACTTC. Translated, it gives CASSTSTGGYEQYF.

This chain links TRBV2 with TRBJ1-1, with 8 bases that match TRBD1. This CDR3 region has 12 residues. Germline CDR1 SNHLY, CDR2 FYNNEI. Trimming removed 6 bases from V and 9 bases from J; junction bases left unmatched: 6. DNA for the CDR3: TGTGCCAGCAGCGCCGGGACAGGACAAGCTTTCTTT. Amino acids: CASSAGTGQAFF.

This sequence joins TRBV2 and TRBJ1-2, with a tentative D call TRBD1 (5 bases). Trimming took 6 bases from V and 2 from J, leaving 13 bases between them. Germline V gene data show CDR1 as SNHLY and CDR2 as FYNNEI. This CDR3 contains 14 residues. Here the CDR3 reads CASRQGSSNYGYTF. CDR3 DNA sequence: TGTGCCAGCAGGCAGGGTTCCAGCAACTATGGCTACACCTTC.

The chain combines TRBV2 with TRBJ1-5; TRBD1 is a possible D gene (6 bases). Trimming cost V 4 bases and J 2 bases, with 15 bases left between them. Germline-derived CDR1 and CDR2 are SNHLY and FYNNEI. The CDR3 totals 16 residues. CDR3 sequence: CASSGSFRQGNQPQHF. CDR3 coding DNA: TGTGCCAGCAGTGGCTCCTTTAGACAGGGCAATCAGCCCCAGCATTTT.

The chain uses TRBV5-1 and TRBJ2-7; TRBD1 aligns across 8 bases. This CDR3 contains 15 residues. Per the germline V gene, CDR1 is SGHRS and CDR2 is YFSETQ. J lost 0 bases, V lost 7 bases, and 9 bases had no gene match. The CDR3 nucleotides read TGCGCCAGCCATGACAGGGGTCGGAGCTCCTACGAGCAGTACTTC. Translation: CASHDRGRSSYEQYF.

The table lists this clone with a count of one. V usage is TRBV19 and J usage is TRBJ1-4, with 10 bases aligning to TRBD1. Germline CDR1 and CDR2: LNHDA and SQIVND (reference sequence). The CDR3 is 15 amino acids. V gave up 5 bases and J gave up 8 bases; unmatched junction bases: 8. CDR3 coding DNA: TGTGCCAGTAGTCCATCCGGGACAGGGGAGGAAAAACTGTTTTTT. This encodes CASSPSGTGEEKLFF.

This clone counts as medium-sized (0.01 to 0.1%). In the same sample, other DNA sequences code for this CDR3. The chain carries TRBV4-1 and TRBJ2-2, with TRBD2 matching 13 bases. Germline CDR1 and CDR2: MGHRA and YSYEKL. Trimming took 1 base from V and 4 from J; bases not matched to a gene: 6. This CDR3 is built from 18 residues. DNA for the CDR3: TGCGCCAGCAGCCAAGCAGGACTAGCGGGAGTCGGCACCGGGGAGCTGTTTTTT. Amino acids: CASSQAGLAGVGTGELFF.

A single count supports this clone. The chain recombines TRBV3-1 (or the pseudogene TRBV3-2) with TRBJ2-7; a weak D match, TRBD2 (5 bases). The CDR3 extends over 15 amino acids. The germline CDR1 and CDR2 sequences are LGHDT and YNNKEL (reference sequence). Between the trimmed V and J ends, which lost 1 base and 3 bases, there was a span of 13 bases. As DNA, the CDR3 is TGTGCCAGCAGCCAAGGTCGAGGGTTTCTCTACGAGCAGTACTTC. Amino acid sequence: CASSQGRGFLYEQYF.

V usage is TRBV24-1 and J usage is TRBJ2-3, with 8 bases aligning to TRBD2. In germline, CDR1 is KGHDR, CDR2 SFDVKD. CDR3 length: 14 residues. The J segment lost 5 bases and the V segment lost 5 bases, leaving 5 bases of the junction unmatched. The CDR3 bases are TGTGCCACCAGTGGCGGCGCGGGGGGAGATACGCAGTATTTT. Amino acids: CATSGGAGGDTQYF.

V gene TRBV7-2 combines with J gene TRBJ1-4; 9 positions agree with TRBD1. The junction had 5 bases not matched to a gene; V was cut back by 1 base and J by 5 bases. The germline CDR1 and CDR2 sequences are SGHTA and FQGNSA. This CDR3 region has 16 residues. Here the CDR3 DNA reads TGTGCCAGCAGCTTAGATCACAGGGGGCGGAATGAAAAACTGTTTTTT. It yields the protein CASSLDHRGRNEKLFF.

The chain uses TRBV12-3 or TRBV12-4 and TRBJ1-1; tentative D call: TRBD1 (5 bases). The length of the CDR3 is 13 residues. Deletions cut 6 bases from V and 5 bases from J, with 13 bases between. CDR3 sequence (DNA): TGTGCCAGCAGGCGGCAGGGAGTGACTGAAGCTTTCTTT. Encoded protein: CASRRQGVTEAFF.

The chain combines TRBV10-3 with TRBJ1-5; D gene ambiguous. From germline, CDR1 is ENHRY and CDR2 SYGVKD. Between the trimmed V and J ends, which lost 4 bases and 0 bases, there was a span of 10 bases. The length of the CDR3 is 15 residues. The CDR3 nucleotides are TGTGCCATCAGTGTGGGATCTAATAGCAATCAGCCCCAGCATTTT. It is translated as CAISVGSNSNQPQHF.

The chain joins TRBV6-2 or TRBV6-3 to TRBJ1-5, with unresolved D. This CDR3 region has 13 residues. Trimming took 2 bases from V and 4 from J, leaving 6 bases between them. Germline CDR1 and CDR2: MNHEY and SVGEGT. The CDR3: CASSYGVNQPQHF. The CDR3 DNA is TGTGCCAGCAGTTACGGGGTGAATCAGCCCCAGCATTTT.

The rearrangement joins TRBV7-8 to TRBJ2-1; no reliable D call. Trimming cost V 2 bases and J 0 bases, with 8 bases left between them. The germline gives CDR1 SGHVS, CDR2 FQNEAQ. The CDR3 is 15 residues long. CDR3 sequence (DNA): TGTGCCAGCAGCTTATCATGGAGCTCCTACAATGAGCAGTTCTTC. As protein: CASSLSWSSYNEQFF.

The CDR3 sequence is CASRDQGLAYNEQFF. CDR3 sequence (DNA): TGTGCCAGTAGGGACCAGGGACTAGCCTACAATGAGCAGTTCTTC. The chain employs TRBV19 and TRBJ2-1, with 8 bases fitting TRBD2. Trimming cost V 6 bases and J 2 bases; bases outside gene matches: 6. The V gene's germline CDR1 is LNHDA and CDR2 SQIVND (reference sequence). The CDR3 extends over 15 amino acids. The full variable domain, completed using reference TRBV19 and TRBJ2-1, is DGGITQSPKYLFRKEGQNVTLSCEQNLNHDAMYWYRQDPGQGLRLIYYSQIVNDFQKGDIAEGYSVSREKKESFPLTVTSAQKNPTAFYLCASRDQGLAYNEQFFGPGTRLTVL.

The V and J genes are TRBV24-1 and TRBJ1-2; no clear D gene. Trimming left V 9 bases short and J 1 base short, with 8 bases between. CDR3 length equals 12 residues. The germline V gene encodes CDR1 KGHDR and CDR2 SFDVKD. CDR3 sequence: CATSKNNYGYTF. CDR3 sequence (DNA): TGTGCCACCTCCAAAAATAACTATGGCTACACCTTC.

The chain is built from TRBV25-1 and TRBJ1-4; no clear D gene. Deletions cut 6 bases from V and 5 bases from J, with 4 bases between. The CDR3 contains 11 residues. Germline CDR1 reads MGHDK; CDR2 reads SYGVNS. The CDR3 here is CASSRNEKLFF. The CDR3 DNA reads TGTGCCAGCAGCAGGAATGAAAAACTGTTTTTT. Variable domain in full (rest from reference TRBV25-1 and TRBJ1-4): EADIYQTPRYLVIGTGKKITLECSQTMGHDKMYWYQQDPGMELHLIHYSYGVNSTEKGDLSSESTVSRIRTEHFPLTLESARPSHTSQYLCASSRNEKLFFGSGTQLSVL.

The gene calls are TRBV27 and TRBJ1-2, with 7 bases aligning to TRBD1. V was clipped by 5 bases and J by 8 bases; unmatched bases: 8. Germline CDR1 and CDR2: MNHEY and SMNVEV (reference sequence). The CDR3 runs 13 residues. CDR3 residues: CASSLTGEWGYTF. The CDR3 DNA sequence: TGTGCCAGCAGTCTCACAGGGGAATGGGGCTACACCTTC.

The chain combines TRBV5-6 with TRBJ1-5, with 12 bases matching TRBD1. Losses at the gene ends were 3 bases for V and 0 bases for J; bases not matched to a gene: 10. Germline CDR1 is SGHDT and CDR2 is YYEEEE. The CDR3 length is 19 residues. CDR3 DNA sequence: TGTGCCAGCAGCTCCCTAGGGACAGGGGGCTGGTATAGCAATCAGCCCCAGCATTTT. It translates to CASSSLGTGGWYSNQPQHF.

The chain is built from TRBV18 and TRBJ2-7, with D perhaps matching TRBD2 (6 bases). V was pared by 9 bases and J by 3 bases, with 15 bases between. Per the germline V gene, CDR1 is KGHSH and CDR2 is LQKENI. The CDR3 totals 13 residues. As DNA, the CDR3 is TGTGCCAGTTCCCCGGGGGAGGTCTACGAGCAGTACTTC. Its protein is CASSPGEVYEQYF.